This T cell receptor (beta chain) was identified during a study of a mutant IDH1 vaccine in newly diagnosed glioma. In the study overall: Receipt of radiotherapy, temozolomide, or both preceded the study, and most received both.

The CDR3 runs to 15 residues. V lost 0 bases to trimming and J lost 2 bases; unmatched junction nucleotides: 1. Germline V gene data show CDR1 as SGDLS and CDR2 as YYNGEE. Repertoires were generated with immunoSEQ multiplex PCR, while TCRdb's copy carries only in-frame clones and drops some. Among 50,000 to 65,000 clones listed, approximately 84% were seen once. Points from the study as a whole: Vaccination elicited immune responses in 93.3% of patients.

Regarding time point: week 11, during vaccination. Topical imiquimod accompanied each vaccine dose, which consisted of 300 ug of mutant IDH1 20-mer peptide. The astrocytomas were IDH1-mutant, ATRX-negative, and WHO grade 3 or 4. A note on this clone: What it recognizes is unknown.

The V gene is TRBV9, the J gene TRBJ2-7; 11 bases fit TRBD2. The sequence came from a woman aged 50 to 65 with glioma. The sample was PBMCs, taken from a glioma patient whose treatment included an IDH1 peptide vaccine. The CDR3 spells CASSVGLAGTYEQYF. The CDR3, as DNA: TGTGCCAGCAGCGTAGGACTAGCGGGGACCTACGAGCAGTACTTC. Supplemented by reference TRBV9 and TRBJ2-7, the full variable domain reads DSGVTQTPKHLITATGQRVTLRCSPRSGDLSVYWYQQSLDQGLQFLIQYYNGEERAKGNILERFSAQQFPDLHSELNLSSLELGDSALYFCASSVGLAGTYEQYFGPGTRLTVT.